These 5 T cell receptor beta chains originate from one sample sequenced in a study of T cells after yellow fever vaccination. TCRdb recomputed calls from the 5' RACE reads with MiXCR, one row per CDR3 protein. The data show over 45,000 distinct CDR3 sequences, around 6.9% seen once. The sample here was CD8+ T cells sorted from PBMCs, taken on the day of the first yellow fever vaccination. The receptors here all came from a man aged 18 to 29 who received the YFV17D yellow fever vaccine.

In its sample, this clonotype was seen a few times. The CDR3 nucleotides are TGTGCCAGCACCGACGGGGCGGGGGAATACAATGAGCAGTTCTTC. It encodes CASTDGAGEYNEQFF. The genes are TRBV2 and TRBJ2-1; 7 bases align to TRBD2. The germline V gene encodes CDR1 SNHLY and CDR2 FYNNEI. This CDR3 has 15 residues. Trimming took 7 bases from V and 4 from J; bases not matched to a gene: 10.

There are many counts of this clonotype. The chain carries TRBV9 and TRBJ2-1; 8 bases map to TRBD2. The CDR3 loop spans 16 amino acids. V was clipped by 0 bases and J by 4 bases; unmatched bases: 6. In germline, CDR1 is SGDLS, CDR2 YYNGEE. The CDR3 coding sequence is TGTGCCAGCAGCGTAGAGGGCGGGGGGCCGTACAATGAGCAGTTCTTC. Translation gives CASSVEGGGPYNEQFF.

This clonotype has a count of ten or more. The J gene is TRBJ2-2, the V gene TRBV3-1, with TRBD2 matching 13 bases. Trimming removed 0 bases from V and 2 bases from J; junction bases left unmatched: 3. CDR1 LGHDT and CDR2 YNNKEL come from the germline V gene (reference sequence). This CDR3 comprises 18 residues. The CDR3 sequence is CASSQDRLAGGNTGELFF. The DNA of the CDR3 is TGTGCCAGCAGCCAAGATCGACTAGCGGGGGGTAACACCGGGGAGCTGTTTTTT.

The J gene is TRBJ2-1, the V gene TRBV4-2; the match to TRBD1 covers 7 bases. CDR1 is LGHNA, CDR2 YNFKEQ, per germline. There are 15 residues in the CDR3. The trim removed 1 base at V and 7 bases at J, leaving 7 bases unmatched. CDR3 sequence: CASSQVGQKRNEQFF. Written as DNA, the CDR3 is TGTGCCAGCAGCCAAGTGGGACAGAAGCGAAATGAGCAGTTCTTC.

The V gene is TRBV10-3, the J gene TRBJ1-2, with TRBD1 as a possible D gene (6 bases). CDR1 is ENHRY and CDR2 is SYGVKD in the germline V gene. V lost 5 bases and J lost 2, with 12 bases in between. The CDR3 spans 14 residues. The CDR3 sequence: CAISPSGENYGYTF. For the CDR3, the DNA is TGTGCCATCAGTCCCTCAGGGGAAAACTATGGCTACACCTTC.